This paragraph covers one TCR beta chain sequence. A few counts support this clonotype. It lacks a known antigen. No qualities accompany the bases; no much larger clone lies one base away. Receptors were amplified or captured by 5' RACE. These reads were obtained on an Illumina HiSeq 2500. The second PCR ran for roughly 7 to 12 cycles and used a J-beta primer mix along with a sample-barcoded 5' primer. A unique molecular identifier was introduced onto each TCR beta cDNA molecule by a template-switch 5' adaptor carrying 12 random nucleotides. Each sample yielded at least 2.5 million CDR3-containing paired-end reads. First-strand cDNA was synthesized from all RNA with the Mint cDNA synthesis kit, primed by a TRBC-specific oligonucleotide. Following uracil-DNA glycosylase treatment, all cDNA underwent a first 18-cycle PCR with the universal primers M1SS and BC2_uni_R. The authors' analysis ran thus. Each sample was normalized by randomly selecting 1 million high-quality reads, each carrying a distinct molecular identifier. Reads with shared molecular identifiers were discarded instead of being binned into consensus sequences. MiTCR, with a Q25 quality threshold and the strictest error-elimination algorithm, was used for CDR3 identification, clonotype clustering and error correction. A nonparametric unseen species model with Euler transformation was used to estimate lower-bound total TCR beta diversity. TCRdb trimmed the raw reads at Q25, called clones with MiXCR and kept productive beta chains. One record per CDR3 amino acid sequence lists the most common genes and DNA. TCRdb's processing, not the authors' own work, is the source of the V and J calls. The sample table lists about 1.8 million distinct CDR3 sequences, roughly 52% of them with a count of one. Around 2.1% of the sample is in the top ten clones.

This entry belongs to a study of blood T cells in healthy people across ages (dated by TCRdb to the mid-2010s). Regarding the complete study: In model experiments, template switching captured about one uniquely barcoded TCR beta cDNA molecule for every two T cells. Using deep sequencing normalized with unique cDNA molecular identifiers, the study measured how TCR beta repertoire diversity changes with age. The donors were split into four age groups: young (average 16 years), middle-aged (39), aged (approximately 59) and long-lived (approximately 80). Donors of different ages were randomly distributed across sequencing lanes to avoid experimental bias. Using the same blood draw, the study looked at two additional independent replicas of 1 million unique cDNA reads for two donors, one aged 18 to 30 and the other aged 80 or older.

Donors were roughly 40 systemically healthy Caucasian individuals from Russia aged roughly 6 to 90 years. Around 9.8 milliliters of peripheral blood were collected from each donor into EDTA-treated Vacutainer tubes. PBMCs were isolated by Ficoll-Paque density-gradient centrifugation, with at least 7 million obtained per sample. Total RNA, at least 6 micrograms per sample, was extracted from PBMCs with Trizol reagent. The percentages of naive CD45RAhigh/CD27high T cells were determined by flow cytometry on a PBMC aliquot from every donor. Beyond this particular receptor, the publication reports: Observed TCR beta diversity per million T cells fell roughly linearly with age, and a significant reduction was already apparent by age about 38. There was a strong correlation between observed TCR beta diversity and the percentage of naive T cells measured by flow cytometry. Because profiling used bulk unsorted PBMCs, naive and antigen-experienced compartments could not be compared conclusively. Because donor CMV infection status was unknown, age-related changes in expanded clonotypes were potentially confounded. Total diversity estimates from one million sequenced T cells were considered lower bounds and underestimates. Compared with the aged group, the long-lived group had more naive CD4+ T cells, fewer expanded clones and increased TCR diversity, suggesting age selection.

V is pared back by 1 base and J by 5 bases, with 20 bases lying between the germline termini. The CDR3 contains 17 residues, cysteine and phenylalanine counted. Only CDR3 DNA remains: 51 bases, in frame from the first base. CDR1 SGHTA and CDR2 FQGNSA are derived from the germline V gene. This clonotype originated in a woman aged 40 to 50 in good health. The specimen sequenced was blood. The sequence joins TRBV7-2 to TRBJ1-2, and possibly TRBD1, on 5 matching bases. The DNA reads TGTGCCAGCAGCTTAGACGGCGGTCGTCCGGGACCTTATGGCTACACCTTC. Translated, it reads CASSLDGGRPGPYGYTF.